A selection of T cell receptor beta chains follows, all from one sample in a study of blood T cell repertoires in COVID-19. The protocol was immunoSEQ multiplex PCR, while the TCRdb copy is restricted to in-frame clones and leaves out a portion. The data show 150,000 to 200,000 clones, 80% to 90% seen once. Input material: peripheral blood. These receptors originate from a man over 45 with active or convalescent COVID-19. Each CDR3 is given with its conserved first and last residue. D genes are given only for firm matches. Some rows mark clone size as missing; the rest say once, few, many or name a class of expanded clone.

j_call | clone_size | d_call | v_call | cdr3_nt | cdr3_aa
TRBJ2-3 | - | - | TRBV7-2 | TGTGCCAGCAGCTTTCAGGGAGGTGTCACAGATACGCAGTATTTT | CASSFQGGVTDTQYF
TRBJ1-1 | - | - | TRBV3-1/TRBV3-2 | TGTGCCAGCAGCCCAGGGATGCCGAACACTGAAGCTTTCTTT | CASSPGMPNTEAFF
TRBJ1-3 | - | - | TRBV7-9 | TGTGCCAGCAGCTTAGTAGAGAACACCATATATTTT | CASSLVENTIYF
TRBJ1-1 | - | TRBD1 | TRBV24-1 | TGTGCCACCAGTGACTATCCGACAGGGAAAAACACTGAAGCTTTCTTT | CATSDYPTGKNTEAFF
TRBJ1-4 | - | - | TRBV5-6 | TGTGCCAGCAGCTTGGCCTCGCGGGGAGGGACCTTCGGAAAACTGTTTTTT | CASSLASRGGTFGKLFF
TRBJ1-4 | - | - | TRBV3-1/TRBV3-2 | TGTGCCAGCAGCCAAGGGGGCGAAGATGAAAAACTGTTTTTT | CASSQGGEDEKLFF
TRBJ1-4 | - | - | TRBV7-6 | TGTGCCAGCAGCCCCGGGGAGATTGAAAAACTGTTTTTT | CASSPGEIEKLFF
TRBJ2-2 | - | - | TRBV5-5 | TGTGCCAGCCGGGACACCCCAAACACCGGGGAGCTGTTTTTT | CASRDTPNTGELFF
TRBJ2-5 | - | TRBD1 | TRBV5-4 | TGTGCCAGCAGCTCCCAGGGACAGGGAGGGGAGACCCAGTACTTC | CASSSQGQGGETQYF
TRBJ1-5 | once | - | TRBV19 | TGTGCCAGTAGTATACAGGGGTATCAGCCCCAGCATTTT | CASSIQGYQPQHF
TRBJ2-7 | - | - | TRBV11-2 | TGTGCCAGCAGCCCGCGTGCAGGGTTGCACTTC | CASSPRAGLHF